Listed below are T cell receptor beta chains from one sample, sequenced in a study of graft-versus-host responses after intestinal transplantation. Clones were read by immunoSEQ multiplex PCR, and TCRdb kept only the in-frame ones, dropping some. The table has around 38,000 clones, 80% to 85% seen once. The starting material was PBMCs, obtained about 160 weeks after transplant. The origin of the receptors is a human patient who received an intestinal transplant, so some T cells may come from the graft donor. Each CDR3 is given with its conserved first and last residue. Each record gives: D gene, J gene, clone size, V gene, CDR3 DNA, CDR3 protein. D genes are given only for firm matches. Clone size, where shown, is once, few, many, or a class for clones that have expanded.

D: NA
J: TRBJ2-1
size: NA
V: TRBV27
DNA: TGTGCCAGCAGTGACCCCCCAGTTAATGAGCAGTTCTTC
CDR3: CASSDPPVNEQFF

D: TRBD1
J: TRBJ1-1
size: NA
V: TRBV4-1
DNA: TGCGCCAGCAGCCCGACAGGGGCCACTGAAGCTTTCTTT
CDR3: CASSPTGATEAFF

D: NA
J: TRBJ1-2
size: NA
V: TRBV6-6
DNA: TGTGCCAGCAGTCGACAAGCGGGGTATGGCTACACCTTC
CDR3: CASSRQAGYGYTF

D: NA
J: TRBJ2-3
size: NA
V: TRBV2
DNA: TGTGCCAGCAGTGAAGATAGGGGTCGCACAGATACGCAGTATTTT
CDR3: CASSEDRGRTDTQYF

D: NA
J: TRBJ2-5
size: few
V: TRBV11-2
DNA: TGTGCCAGCAGCTACTTGGGGCGGGGTGAAGAGACCCAGTACTTC
CDR3: CASSYLGRGEETQYF

D: NA
J: TRBJ1-6
size: NA
V: TRBV9
DNA: TGTGCCAGCAGCGTAGGGCCGGGTCGGGATTCACCCCTCCACTTT
CDR3: CASSVGPGRDSPLHF

D: NA
J: TRBJ1-5
size: NA
V: TRBV19
DNA: TGTGCCAGTAGAGACAGGAGTATCGGGCCCCAGCATTTT
CDR3: CASRDRSIGPQHF

D: TRBD1
J: TRBJ2-5
size: once
V: TRBV15
DNA: TGTGCCACCAGCAGAGGAGCTTCAGGGACAGGGCTAAAGACCCAGTACTTC
CDR3: CATSRGASGTGLKTQYF

D: NA
J: TRBJ1-1
size: once
V: TRBV4-1
DNA: TGCGCCAGCAGCCAGGTGGGGGGCGGGTCTGAAGCTTTCTTT
CDR3: CASSQVGGGSEAFF

D: NA
J: TRBJ2-3
size: NA
V: TRBV5-4
DNA: TGTGCCAGCAGCTTGAATCGAGGTACGCAGTATTTT
CDR3: CASSLNRGTQYF

D: TRBD1
J: TRBJ2-3
size: NA
V: TRBV2
DNA: TGTGCCAGCAGTGAATTAGGGGGCGGCACAGATACGCAGTATTTT
CDR3: CASSELGGGTDTQYF

D: NA
J: TRBJ2-1
size: NA
V: TRBV7-9
DNA: TGTGCCAGCAGCTTATTAGTGGCAGGGAAAGCCAATGAGCAGTTCTTC
CDR3: CASSLLVAGKANEQFF

D: NA
J: TRBJ1-1
size: NA
V: TRBV2
DNA: TGTGCCAGCAACGGGGCGGCCAGCTGGAACACTGAAGCTTTCTTT
CDR3: CASNGAASWNTEAFF

D: TRBD1
J: TRBJ2-5
size: NA
V: TRBV19
DNA: TGTGCCAGTAGGGGGGACAGGAGAATCCAAGAGACCCAGTACTTC
CDR3: CASRGDRRIQETQYF

D: TRBD1
J: TRBJ1-2
size: NA
V: TRBV18
DNA: TGTGCCAGCTCAAGTGACAGGGGGGAAGGTGGCTACACCTTC
CDR3: CASSSDRGEGGYTF

D: NA
J: TRBJ1-1
size: NA
V: TRBV7-8
DNA: TGTGCCAGCAGCCCGGGTACAGGGTTGACTGAAGCTTTCTTT
CDR3: CASSPGTGLTEAFF

D: NA
J: TRBJ2-7
size: once
V: TRBV6-1
DNA: TGTGCCAGCAGTGAACCCCCCGGCGAGTTCGGCTACGAGCAGTACTTC
CDR3: CASSEPPGEFGYEQYF

D: NA
J: TRBJ2-1
size: once
V: TRBV27
DNA: TGTGCCAGCAGTTTTAGTTGGGAAGGTGAGCAGTTCTTC
CDR3: CASSFSWEGEQFF

D: NA
J: TRBJ1-5
size: NA
V: TRBV6-1
DNA: TGTGCCAGCAGTGAGTCAGCCCTCCCGACGCCCCAGCATTTT
CDR3: CASSESALPTPQHF

D: NA
J: TRBJ1-2
size: few
V: TRBV5-1
DNA: TGCGCCAGCAGCTTGGACAGCTATGGCTACACCTTC
CDR3: CASSLDSYGYTF

D: TRBD1
J: TRBJ2-1
size: NA
V: TRBV5-1
DNA: TGCGCCAGCAGCTTGGCAGGACAGGGGGGTTACAATGAGCAGTTCTTC
CDR3: CASSLAGQGGYNEQFF

D: NA
J: TRBJ1-1
size: NA
V: TRBV14
DNA: TGTGCCAGCAGCCAAGATACAGTCAACACTGAAGCTTTCTTT
CDR3: CASSQDTVNTEAFF

D: NA
J: TRBJ1-4
size: NA
V: TRBV6-5
DNA: TGTGCCAGCAGTTACATCGGGACAAGAAATGAAAAACTGTTTTTT
CDR3: CASSYIGTRNEKLFF

D: NA
J: TRBJ1-2
size: NA
V: TRBV5-1
DNA: TGCGCCAGCAGCTTGGAAGGGCAGGGATCCTATGGCTACACCTTC
CDR3: CASSLEGQGSYGYTF

D: TRBD1
J: TRBJ1-4
size: NA
V: TRBV5-1
DNA: TGCGCCAGCGGCCGGGACAGGGGGGACGAAAAACTGTTTTTT
CDR3: CASGRDRGDEKLFF

D: TRBD2
J: TRBJ2-7
size: NA
V: TRBV29-1
DNA: TGCAGCGTTAGTAGCGGGGTATCTTACGAGCAGTACTTC
CDR3: CSVSSGVSYEQYF

D: NA
J: TRBJ2-2
size: NA
V: TRBV10-2
DNA: TGCGCCACCTGGGGAAATGCGATCGGGGAGCTGTTTTTT
CDR3: CATWGNAIGELFF

D: NA
J: TRBJ1-1
size: NA
V: TRBV7-2
DNA: TGTGCCAGCAGCTCTGCCATCACCCTCATGAACACTGAAGCTTTCTTT
CDR3: CASSSAITLMNTEAFF

D: NA
J: TRBJ1-5
size: NA
V: TRBV7-7
DNA: TGTGCTAGCAGCTTAGGGTTTAATCAGCCCCAGCATTTT
CDR3: CASSLGFNQPQHF

D: NA
J: TRBJ2-1
size: NA
V: TRBV23-1
DNA: TGCGCCAGCAGTCAATCTCCCAGGGGCAATGAGCAGTTCTTC
CDR3: CASSQSPRGNEQFF

D: TRBD2
J: TRBJ2-5
size: NA
V: TRBV19
DNA: TGTGCCAGTAGTCCTCTCCCCGGTAGCGGGGTGAAGACCCAGTACTTC
CDR3: CASSPLPGSGVKTQYF

D: NA
J: TRBJ2-7
size: NA
V: TRBV7-1
DNA: TGTGCCAGCAGCTTACGGCAGGGGAACGCCTACGAGCAGTACTTC
CDR3: CASSLRQGNAYEQYF

D: NA
J: TRBJ1-4
size: NA
V: TRBV6-4
DNA: TGTGCCAGCGACCGGGGTGTGGCAGGCCATAATGAAAAACTGTTTTTT
CDR3: CASDRGVAGHNEKLFF

D: TRBD1
J: TRBJ1-2
size: NA
V: TRBV7-9
DNA: TGTGCCAGCAGCGGGGGACAGGGAGCTAACTATGGCTACACCTTC
CDR3: CASSGGQGANYGYTF

D: NA
J: TRBJ1-5
size: NA
V: TRBV7-2
DNA: TGTGCCAGCAGCCCCCCAGGGAGCAATCAGCCCCAGCATTTT
CDR3: CASSPPGSNQPQHF

D: TRBD2
J: TRBJ2-7
size: NA
V: TRBV7-9
DNA: TGTGCCAGCAGCCCGCTTAGCGGGGGTGATCTACGCTCCTACGAGCAGTACTTC
CDR3: CASSPLSGGDLRSYEQYF

D: NA
J: TRBJ2-1
size: NA
V: TRBV5-6
DNA: TGTGCCAGCAGCTTGGTTGGGGAGGGGGGTTACAATGAGCAGTTCTTC
CDR3: CASSLVGEGGYNEQFF

D: NA
J: TRBJ1-1
size: once
V: TRBV5-1
DNA: TGCGCCAGCAGCACCCCCCTATCTACTGAAGCTTTCTTT
CDR3: CASSTPLSTEAFF

D: NA
J: TRBJ2-5
size: once
V: TRBV10-2
DNA: TGCGCCAGCAGTGTTCGGCTTCAAGAGACCCAGTACTTC
CDR3: CASSVRLQETQYF

D: NA
J: TRBJ2-3
size: NA
V: TRBV6-1
DNA: TGTGCCAGCAGTGAAGACAGGGAAAATACGCAGTATTTT
CDR3: CASSEDRENTQYF

D: TRBD1
J: TRBJ2-4
size: NA
V: TRBV18
DNA: TGTGCCAGCTCACCGCCGGGACAGTTCGTAGCCAAAAACATTCAGTACTTC
CDR3: CASSPPGQFVAKNIQYF

D: NA
J: TRBJ2-7
size: NA
V: TRBV5-1
DNA: TGCGCCAGCAGCTTGCAGAGCGCTGTCTACGAGCAGTACTTC
CDR3: CASSLQSAVYEQYF

D: NA
J: TRBJ2-1
size: once
V: TRBV5-5
DNA: TGTGCCAGCAGCTATGCACCCTACAATGAGCAGTTCTTC
CDR3: CASSYAPYNEQFF